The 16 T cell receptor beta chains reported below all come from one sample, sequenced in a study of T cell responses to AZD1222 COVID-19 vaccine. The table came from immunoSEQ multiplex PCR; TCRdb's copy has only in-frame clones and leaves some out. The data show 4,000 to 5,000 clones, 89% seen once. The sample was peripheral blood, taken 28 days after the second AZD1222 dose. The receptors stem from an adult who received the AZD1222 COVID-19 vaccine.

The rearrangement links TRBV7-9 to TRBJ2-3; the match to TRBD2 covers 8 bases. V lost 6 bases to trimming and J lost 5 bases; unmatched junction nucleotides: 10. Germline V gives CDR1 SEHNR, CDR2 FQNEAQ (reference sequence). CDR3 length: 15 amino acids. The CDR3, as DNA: TGTGCCAGCAGGGGGAGCGGGAGAGGACAAGATACGCAGTATTTT. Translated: CASRGSGRGQDTQYF. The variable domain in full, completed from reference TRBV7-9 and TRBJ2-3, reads DTGVSQNPRHKITKRGQNVTFRCDPISEHNRLYWYRQTLGQGPEFLTYFQNEAQLEKSRLLSDRFSAERPKGSFSTLEIQRTEQGDSAMYLCASRGSGRGQDTQYFGPGTRLTVL.

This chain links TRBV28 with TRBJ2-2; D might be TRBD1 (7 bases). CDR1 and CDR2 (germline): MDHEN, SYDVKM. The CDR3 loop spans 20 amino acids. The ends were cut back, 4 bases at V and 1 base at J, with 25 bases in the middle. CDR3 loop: CASSSTTFSQGGRNTGELFF. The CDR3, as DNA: TGTGCCAGCAGTTCAACCACTTTTAGCCAGGGGGGCAGGAACACCGGGGAGCTGTTTTTT.

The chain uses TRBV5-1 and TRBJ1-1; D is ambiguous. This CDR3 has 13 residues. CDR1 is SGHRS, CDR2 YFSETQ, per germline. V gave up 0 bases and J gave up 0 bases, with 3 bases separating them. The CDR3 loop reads CASSLAVNTEAFF. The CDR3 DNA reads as TGCGCCAGCAGCTTGGCTGTGAACACTGAAGCTTTCTTT. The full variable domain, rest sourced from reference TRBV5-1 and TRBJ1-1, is KAGVTQTPRYLIKTRGQQVTLSCSPISGHRSVSWYQQTPGQGLQFLFEYFSETQRNKGNFPGRFSGRQFSNSRSEMNVSTLELGDSALYLCASSLAVNTEAFFGQGTRLTVV.

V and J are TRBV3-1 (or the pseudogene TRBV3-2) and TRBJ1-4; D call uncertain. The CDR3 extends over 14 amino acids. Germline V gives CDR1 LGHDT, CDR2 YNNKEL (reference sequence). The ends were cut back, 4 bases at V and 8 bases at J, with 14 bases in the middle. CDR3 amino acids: CASSLFRAKEKLFF. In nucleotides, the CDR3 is TGTGCCAGCAGCCTTTTCCGGGCGAAAGAAAAACTGTTTTTT.

CDR3 protein: CASSLGQTPNSPLHF. The CDR3 DNA reads as TGTGCCAGCAGCTTGGGACAGACACCGAATTCACCCCTCCACTTT. The J gene is TRBJ1-6, the V gene TRBV5-5; perhaps TRBD1 as D (5 bases). The germline V gene encodes CDR1 SGHKS and CDR2 YYEKEE (reference sequence). V lost 0 bases, J lost 7 bases, and 11 bases lay in between. There are 15 residues in the CDR3.

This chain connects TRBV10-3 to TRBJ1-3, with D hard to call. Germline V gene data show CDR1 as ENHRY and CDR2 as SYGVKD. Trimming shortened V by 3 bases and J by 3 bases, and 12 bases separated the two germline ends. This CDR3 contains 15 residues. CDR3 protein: CAISDRELFGNTIYF. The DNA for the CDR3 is TGTGCCATCAGTGATCGGGAGTTATTTGGAAACACCATATATTTT.

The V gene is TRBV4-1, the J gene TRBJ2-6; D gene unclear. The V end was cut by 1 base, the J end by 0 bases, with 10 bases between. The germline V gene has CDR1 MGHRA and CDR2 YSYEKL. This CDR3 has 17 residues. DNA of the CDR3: TGCGCCAGCAGCCAAGGCTCAGCTTTCTCTGGGGCCAACGTCCTGACTTTC. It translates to CASSQGSAFSGANVLTF.

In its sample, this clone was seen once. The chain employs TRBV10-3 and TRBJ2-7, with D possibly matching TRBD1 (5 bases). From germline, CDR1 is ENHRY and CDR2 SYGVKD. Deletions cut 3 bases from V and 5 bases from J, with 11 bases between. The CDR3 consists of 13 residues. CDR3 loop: CAISEGVTDEQYF. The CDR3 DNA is TGTGCCATCAGTGAAGGGGTTACGGACGAGCAGTACTTC.

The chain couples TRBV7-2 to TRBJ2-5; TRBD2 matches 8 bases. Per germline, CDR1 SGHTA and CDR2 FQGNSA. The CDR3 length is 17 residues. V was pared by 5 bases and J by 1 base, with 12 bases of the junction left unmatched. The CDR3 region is CASSPQWTSGGQETQYF. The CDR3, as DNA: TGTGCCAGCAGCCCGCAGTGGACAAGCGGGGGCCAAGAGACCCAGTACTTC.

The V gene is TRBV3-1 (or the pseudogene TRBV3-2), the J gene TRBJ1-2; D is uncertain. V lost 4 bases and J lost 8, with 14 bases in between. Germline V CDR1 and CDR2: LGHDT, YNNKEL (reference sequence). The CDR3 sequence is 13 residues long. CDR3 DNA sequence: TGTGCCAGCAGCCCCGCTCCTCGACAAGGCTACACCTTC. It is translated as CASSPAPRQGYTF.

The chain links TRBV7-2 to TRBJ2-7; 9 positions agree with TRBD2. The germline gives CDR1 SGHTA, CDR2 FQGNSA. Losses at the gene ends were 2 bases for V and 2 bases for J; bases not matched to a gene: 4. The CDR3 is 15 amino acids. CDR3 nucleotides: TGTGCCAGCAGCTTACACCAGCGGGAGGCCTACGAGCAGTACTTC. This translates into CASSLHQREAYEQYF. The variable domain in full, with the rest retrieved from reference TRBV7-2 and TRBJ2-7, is GAGVSQSPSNKVTEKGKDVELRCDPISGHTALYWYRQSLGQGLEFLIYFQGNSAPDKSGLPSDRFSAERTGGSVSTLTIQRTQQEDSAVYLCASSLHQREAYEQYFGPGTRLTVT.

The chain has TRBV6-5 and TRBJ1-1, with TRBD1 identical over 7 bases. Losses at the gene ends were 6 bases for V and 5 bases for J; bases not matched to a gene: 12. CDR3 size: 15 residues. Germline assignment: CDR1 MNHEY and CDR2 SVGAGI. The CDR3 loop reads CASSWTGGLGTEAFF. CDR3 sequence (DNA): TGTGCCAGCAGCTGGACAGGCGGGTTGGGAACTGAAGCTTTCTTT.

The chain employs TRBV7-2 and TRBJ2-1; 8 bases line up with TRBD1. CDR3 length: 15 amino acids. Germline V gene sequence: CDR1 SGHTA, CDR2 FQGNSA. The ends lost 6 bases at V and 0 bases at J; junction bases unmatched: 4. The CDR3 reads CASSYTGGSYNEQFF. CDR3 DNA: TGTGCCAGCAGTTACACAGGGGGCTCCTACAATGAGCAGTTCTTC.

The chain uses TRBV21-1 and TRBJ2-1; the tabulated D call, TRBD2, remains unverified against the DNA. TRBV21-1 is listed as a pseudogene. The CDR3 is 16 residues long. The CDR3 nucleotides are TGTGCCAGCAGCCAGGGACTAGCGGGCGGGGGGCATGAGCAGTTCTTC. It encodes CASSQGLAGGGHEQFF.

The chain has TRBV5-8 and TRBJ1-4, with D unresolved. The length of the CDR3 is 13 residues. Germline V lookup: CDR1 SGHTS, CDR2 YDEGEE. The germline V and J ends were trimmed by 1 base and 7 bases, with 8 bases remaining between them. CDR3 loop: CASSLFAAEKLFF. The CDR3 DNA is TGTGCCAGCAGCTTGTTTGCAGCTGAAAAACTGTTTTTT.

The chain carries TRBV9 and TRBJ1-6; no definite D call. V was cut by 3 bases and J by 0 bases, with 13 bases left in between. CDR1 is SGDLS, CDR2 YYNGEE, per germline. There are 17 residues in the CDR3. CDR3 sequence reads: CASSALRPRSYNSPLHF. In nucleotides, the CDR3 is TGTGCCAGCAGCGCTCTCCGTCCCCGCTCCTATAATTCACCCCTCCACTTT.